This T cell receptor beta chain derives from a study of beta chain features in type 1 diabetes. Regarding the study as a whole: PCR might preferentially amplify shorter templates, equally in patients and controls. It was among patients, rather than healthy donors, that naive, central memory and Treg TCRB repertoires appeared more similar. Type 1 diabetes patients had moderately but significantly shorter TCRB CDR3s in all four CD4+ subsets.

For this clone: Antigen unknown.

This CDR3 is built from 15 residues. CDR1 and CDR2 (germline): SGHNT, YENEEA. The V end was cut by 5 bases, the J end by 4 bases, with 15 bases between. Investigators reverse transcribed all isolated RNA, so they sequenced expressed TCRB transcripts. Sequencing of stem cell-like memory T cell samples yielded approximately 1.01 million reads on average. TCRdb's copy holds only in-frame clones and misses some; the assay was immunoSEQ multiplex PCR. This sample has about 13,000 clones, with 35% to 55% found just once. J is TRBJ2-1 and V is TRBV11-3, with D maybe TRBD2 (6 bases). The clonotype was recovered from a man between 18 and 35 years old in good health. The sample taken for sequencing was stem cell memory CD4+ T cells from blood. The CDR3 reads CASSVARGTYNEQFF. The CDR3 bases are TGTGCCAGCAGCGTAGCGCGGGGAACTTACAATGAGCAGTTCTTC.